These 20 T cell receptor beta chains came from one sample sequenced in a study of blood T cell repertoires in COVID-19 (dated by TCRdb to 2018 to 2021). The library was prepared using the immunoSEQ multiplex PCR assay. TCRdb provides this immuneACCESS table in a form limited to in-frame rearrangements. Some clones are lacking; in checked studies, under half of them reflect an unresolved V gene, and why the rest are absent is not known. The sample data list approximately 330,000 clones, and around 91% of these were observed just once. Around 1% of the sample goes to the ten largest clones. Material: peripheral blood. The receptor source for this set is a woman between 40 and 55 years old with COVID-19, enrolled during active disease.

V gene TRBV6-5 combines with J gene TRBJ2-5; weak D call: TRBD2 (5 bases). The CDR3 sequence is 13 residues long. Germline lookup yields CDR1 MNHEY and CDR2 SVGAGI. V was clipped by 4 bases and J by 5 bases, with 11 bases between them. The chain's CDR3 is CASSWGVGETQYF. The CDR3 DNA reads TGTGCCAGCAGTTGGGGAGTGGGGGAGACCCAGTACTTC.

The chain couples TRBV28 to TRBJ1-2; 8 nucleotides match TRBD1. Trimming took 5 bases from V and 8 from J; bases not matched to a gene: 7. Germline values: CDR1 MDHEN, CDR2 SYDVKM. This CDR3 region has 13 residues. The chain's CDR3 is CASSVQGAGGYTF. CDR3 coding DNA: TGTGCCAGCAGTGTTCAGGGGGCGGGAGGCTACACCTTC.

The V call is TRBV7-9, the J call TRBJ2-7; 9 nucleotides line up with TRBD1. CDR3 length: 14 residues. With 5 bases clipped from V and 2 bases from J, the junction kept 4 bases outside the gene matches. CDR1 and CDR2 (germline): SEHNR, FQNEAQ (reference sequence). This chain's CDR3 is CASSLDRGTYEQYF. The DNA for the CDR3 is TGTGCCAGCAGCCTGGACAGGGGAACCTACGAGCAGTACTTC.

CDR3 protein: CASSSTVGNSPLHF. The CDR3 bases are TGCGCCAGCAGTTCAACAGTTGGAAATTCACCCCTCCACTTT. The chain recombines TRBV5-1 with TRBJ1-6; D unresolved. From germline, CDR1 is SGHRS and CDR2 YFSETQ. The CDR3 covers 14 residues. The ends were cut back, 5 bases at V and 7 bases at J, with 13 bases in the middle.

This chain connects TRBV14 to TRBJ1-2, with 10 bases that match TRBD1. The CDR3 has 17 residues. Unmatched junction bases numbered 9, after V lost 0 bases and J lost 5 bases. Germline CDR1 and CDR2: SGHDN and FVKESK. CDR3 protein: CASSQDSRQGAYYGYTF. CDR3 nucleotide sequence: TGTGCCAGCAGCCAAGATTCGCGACAGGGGGCTTATTATGGCTACACCTTC.

This clone turned up a few times. The chain is built from TRBV18 and TRBJ1-3; D remains ambiguous. Trimming left V 6 bases short and J 0 bases short, with 9 bases between. Germline loops: CDR1 KGHSH, CDR2 LQKENI. The CDR3 length is 14 residues. The CDR3 region has the DNA TGTGCCAGCTCGCTACCATCCTCTGGAAACACCATATATTTT. Translation: CASSLPSSGNTIYF. Looking up the rest from reference TRBV18 and TRBJ1-3 gives the full variable domain: NAGVMQNPRHLVRRRGQEARLRCSPMKGHSHVYWYRQLPEEGLKFMVYLQKENIIDESGMPKERFSAEFPKEGPSILRIQQVVRGDSAAYFCASSLPSSGNTIYFGEGSWLTVV.

The chain recombines TRBV19 with TRBJ2-7, with 9 bases that match TRBD1. With V trimmed by 2 bases and J by 3 bases, 5 bases remained unmatched. This CDR3 has 15 amino acids. Germline V gene lookup returns CDR1 LNHDA and CDR2 SQIVND (reference sequence). CDR3 in amino acids: CASSIKWGQGYEQYF. For the CDR3, the DNA is TGTGCCAGTAGTATAAAGTGGGGACAGGGCTACGAGCAGTACTTC.

The chain has TRBV6-2 or TRBV6-3 and TRBJ1-2; D is possibly TRBD1 (5 bases). Trimming cost V 1 base and J 3 bases, with 12 bases left between them. Germline CDR1 reads MNHEY; CDR2 reads SVGEGT. The CDR3 contains 15 residues. The CDR3 protein is CASSYYLGEDYGYTF. CDR3 DNA: TGTGCCAGCAGTTACTATCTGGGGGAGGACTATGGCTACACCTTC.

This clone has just one count. The chain has TRBV28 and TRBJ1-2, with TRBD1 identical over 10 bases. This CDR3 has 15 amino acids. Germline loops: CDR1 MDHEN, CDR2 SYDVKM. After removal of 10 bases from V and 6 bases from J, the junction contained 14 bases not matched to a gene. CDR3 in amino acids: CATTPGGDRGHGYTF. The CDR3 DNA is TGTGCCACCACCCCGGGGGGAGACAGGGGGCATGGCTACACCTTC.

V usage is TRBV7-2 and J usage is TRBJ2-7; possibly TRBD2 for D (5 bases). CDR1 and CDR2 from the germline V gene are SGHTA and FQGNSA. Trimming shortened V by 0 bases and J by 0 bases, and 15 bases separated the two germline ends. CDR3 length: 17 residues. For the CDR3, the DNA is TGTGCCAGCAGCTTAGCGCTCTCTAGCCTCCCCTCCTACGAGCAGTACTTC. It codes for CASSLALSSLPSYEQYF.

This CDR3 reads CASSQDYGSSYNSPLHF. CDR3 nucleotide sequence: TGTGCCAGCAGCCAGGACTACGGGAGCTCCTATAATTCACCCCTCCACTTT. This chain joins TRBV3-1 (or the pseudogene TRBV3-2) and TRBJ1-6; no clear D. V dropped 3 bases and J dropped 0 bases, with 12 bases sitting between them. This CDR3 has 17 residues. The germline V gene encodes CDR1 LGHDT and CDR2 YNNKEL (reference sequence).

V gene TRBV2 combines with J gene TRBJ1-5; D remains unclear. This CDR3 has 14 amino acids. The ends were cut back, 0 bases at V and 5 bases at J, with 8 bases in the middle. The germline V gene has CDR1 SNHLY and CDR2 FYNNEI. In nucleotides, the CDR3 is TGTGCCAGCAGTGAAGCGAGACTCTATCAGCCCCAGCATTTT. The encoded protein is CASSEARLYQPQHF.

This rearrangement joins TRBV4-1 to TRBJ2-7, with 10 nucleotides matching TRBD1. CDR1 and CDR2 (germline): MGHRA, YSYEKL. The CDR3 is made up of 15 amino acids. With V trimmed by 2 bases and J by 4 bases, 5 bases remained unmatched. CDR3 DNA: TGCGCCAGCAGCCAATCGCCGGGACAGGGGTACGAGCAGTACTTC. As protein: CASSQSPGQGYEQYF.

The chain joins TRBV28 to TRBJ2-2, with TRBD1 as a possible D gene (7 bases). Deletions cut 8 bases from V and 5 bases from J, with 18 bases between. The length of the CDR3 is 15 residues. Germline V gene data show CDR1 as MDHEN and CDR2 as SYDVKM. The CDR3, as DNA: TGTGCCAGCGGGTCGACAGGGAGGCGGACCGGGGAGCTGTTTTTT. Translating gives CASGSTGRRTGELFF. Full variable domain (outside the CDR3, taken from reference TRBV28 and TRBJ2-2): DVKVTQSSRYLVKRTGEKVFLECVQDMDHENMFWYRQDPGLGLRLIYFSYDVKMKEKGDIPEGYSVSREKKERFSLILESASTNQTSMYLCASGSTGRRTGELFFGEGSRLTVL.

This clone was counted a single time. The gene calls are TRBV3-1 (or the pseudogene TRBV3-2) and TRBJ2-1; 7 bases are a match to TRBD2. CDR1 and CDR2 (germline): LGHDT, YNNKEL (reference sequence). The V segment lost 8 bases and the J segment 6 bases; nucleotides outside the gene matches: 25. CDR3 length: 19 amino acids. CDR3 DNA: TGTGCCAGCCCCGGGATTGAAGGGCGGGAGAATAAAGTTGGCAATGAGCAGTTCTTC. It codes for CASPGIEGRENKVGNEQFF.

This clone appeared a few times. The DNA for the CDR3 is TGTGCCAGCAGTCCGACGAGGGACAGGGGTGGCTACACCTTC. Encoded protein: CASSPTRDRGGYTF. The V gene is TRBV6-5, the J gene TRBJ1-2; TRBD1 matches at 10 bases. Germline V CDR1 and CDR2: MNHEY, SVGAGI. V lost 5 bases and J lost 7; bases outside the gene matches: 7. The CDR3 is 14 residues long.

In its sample, this clone was seen once. The chain has TRBV7-6 and TRBJ1-1; a possible D gene is TRBD1 (5 bases). Germline-derived CDR1 and CDR2 are SGHVS and FNYEAQ. Trimming shortened V by 0 bases and J by 1 base, and 9 bases separated the two germline ends. The CDR3 spans 15 residues. The CDR3 loop is CASSLAAGKNTEAFF. CDR3 coding DNA: TGTGCCAGCAGCTTAGCGGCAGGGAAGAACACTGAAGCTTTCTTT.

The chain uses TRBV19 and TRBJ2-5; 8 bases align to TRBD1. The CDR3 loop spans 17 amino acids. The V gene's germline CDR1 is LNHDA and CDR2 SQIVND (reference sequence). V shed 5 bases, J shed 5 bases, and the junction held 16 bases outside the gene matches. The CDR3 sequence is CASSGRQGLRGFETQYF. The CDR3 nucleotides are TGTGCCAGTAGTGGAAGACAGGGGCTCAGGGGCTTCGAGACCCAGTACTTC.

The chain uses TRBV6-1 and TRBJ1-4; TRBD1 agrees at 8 bases. The germline gives CDR1 MNHNS, CDR2 SASEGT. Trimming cost V 2 bases and J 7 bases; bases outside gene matches: 9. This CDR3 spans 16 amino acids. In DNA, the CDR3 is TGTGCCAGCAGTGAACCCTTGACAGGGGCAAGTGAAAAACTGTTTTTT. Translation gives CASSEPLTGASEKLFF.

The chain joins TRBV7-9 to TRBJ2-1, with TRBD1 matching over 9 bases. Germline CDR1 reads SEHNR; CDR2 reads FQNEAQ (reference sequence). This CDR3 is built from 15 residues. V shed 2 bases and J 4 bases; nucleotides not matched to a gene: 3. CDR3 coding DNA: TGTGCCAGCAGCTTAACAGGGGGCAGGTACAATGAGCAGTTCTTC. It yields the protein CASSLTGGRYNEQFF.